Given below is one TCR beta chain in context. Its cognate antigen is unknown. Amplified material comprised TCR beta CDR3 regions derived from RNA transcripts. HTBI primers were used in a first-round RT-PCR, which preceded a second-round multiplex PCR. A single record per CDR3 protein comes from TCRdb applying MiXCR to the multiplex PCR reads. The sample has about 58,000 distinct CDR3 sequences, more than 40% seen once. The sample comes from a study of Graves' ophthalmopathy and Graves' hyperthyroidism. Across the whole study: Pretreatment peripheral blood was obtained at initial diagnosis. Whole-study findings and limits: Ophthalmopathy cases were distinguished from stable hyperthyroidism by a 13-signature model, reaching 85% to 90% sensitivity and roughly 80% specificity.

CDR1 is SNHLY, CDR2 FYNNEI, per germline. CDR3 size: 12 residues. V shed 6 bases and J shed 6 bases, with 12 bases lying between them. The sequencing input was peripheral blood. The TCR originated in an adult woman with Graves' ophthalmopathy. This sequence joins TRBV2 and TRBJ2-7; D might be TRBD2 (6 bases). Here the CDR3 DNA reads TGTGCCAGCAGGGACACCGGGGGCGAGCAGTACTTC. It is translated as CASRDTGGEQYF. The variable domain in full, with the rest retrieved from reference TRBV2 and TRBJ2-7, is EPEVTQTPSHQVTQMGQEVILRCVPISNHLYFYWYRQILGQKVEFLVSFYNNEISEKSEIFDDQFSVERPDGSNFTLKIRSTKLEDSAMYFCASRDTGGEQYFGPGTRLTVT.